This T cell receptor (beta chain) was captured in a study of blood T cell repertoires in COVID-19. About the research overall: Nucleic acid was either cDNA or gDNA, and it came from T cells, B-cell-depleted T cells, or PBMCs.

This CDR3 is built from 16 residues. Germline V lookup: CDR1 SGHTA, CDR2 FQGNSA. V trimming: 7 bases; J trimming: 5 bases; junction bases outside the gene matches: 8. Source study methods: Amplifying reference gene primers gave estimates of nucleated cell counts. TCRdb's table, derived via immunoSEQ multiplex PCR, lists solely in-frame clones and lacks some. Clone size and V and J calls were adopted from that table, with D and trimming inferred from the DNA. Counted here are approximately 150,000 clones, roughly 87% occurring once; the ten biggest clones make up roughly 1.6%. This clone has only one observation.

V is TRBV7-2 and J is TRBJ2-2; 12 bases map to TRBD2. The sample was peripheral blood. The clonotype was recovered from a woman in her forties or fifties with acute or convalescent COVID-19. Written as DNA, the CDR3 is TGTGCCAGCAACCCACCTAGCGGGAGGGCTACCGGGGAGCTGTTTTTT. This gives the protein CASNPPSGRATGELFF. Based on the CDR3 plus reference TRBV7-2 and TRBJ2-2, the full variable domain is GAGVSQSPSNKVTEKGKDVELRCDPISGHTALYWYRQSLGQGLEFLIYFQGNSAPDKSGLPSDRFSAERTGGSVSTLTIQRTQQEDSAVYLCASNPPSGRATGELFFGEGSRLTVL.